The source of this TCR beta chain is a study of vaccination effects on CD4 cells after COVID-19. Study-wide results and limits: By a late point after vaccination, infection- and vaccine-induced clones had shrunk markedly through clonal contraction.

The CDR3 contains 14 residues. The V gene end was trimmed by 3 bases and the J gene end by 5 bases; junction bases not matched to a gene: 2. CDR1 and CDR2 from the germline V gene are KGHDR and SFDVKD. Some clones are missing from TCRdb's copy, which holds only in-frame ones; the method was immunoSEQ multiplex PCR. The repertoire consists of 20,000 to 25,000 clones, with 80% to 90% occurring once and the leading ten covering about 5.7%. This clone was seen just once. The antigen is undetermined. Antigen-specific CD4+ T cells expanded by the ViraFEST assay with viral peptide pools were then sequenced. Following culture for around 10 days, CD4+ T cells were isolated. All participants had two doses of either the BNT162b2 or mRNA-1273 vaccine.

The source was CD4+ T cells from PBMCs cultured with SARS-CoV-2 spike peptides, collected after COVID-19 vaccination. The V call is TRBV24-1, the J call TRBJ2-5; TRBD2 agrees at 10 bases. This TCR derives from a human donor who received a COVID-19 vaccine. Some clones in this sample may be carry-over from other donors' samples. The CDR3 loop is CATSDPGLAETQYF. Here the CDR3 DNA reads TGTGCCACCAGTGATCCGGGACTAGCGGAGACCCAGTACTTC.